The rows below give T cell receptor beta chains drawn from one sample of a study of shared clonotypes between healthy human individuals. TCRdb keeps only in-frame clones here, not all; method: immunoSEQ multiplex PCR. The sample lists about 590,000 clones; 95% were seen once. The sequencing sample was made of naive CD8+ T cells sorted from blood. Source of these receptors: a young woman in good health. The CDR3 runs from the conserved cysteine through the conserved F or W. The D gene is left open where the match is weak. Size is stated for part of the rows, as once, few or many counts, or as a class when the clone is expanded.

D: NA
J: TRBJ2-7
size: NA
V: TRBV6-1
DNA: TGTGCCAGCAGTGAAGGGGGGCTTCGTACCTACGAGCAGTACTTC
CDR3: CASSEGGLRTYEQYF

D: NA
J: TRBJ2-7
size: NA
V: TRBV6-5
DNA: TGTGCCAGCAGTTTAGTCGGCGAAAGCTCCTACGAGCAGTACTTC
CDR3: CASSLVGESSYEQYF

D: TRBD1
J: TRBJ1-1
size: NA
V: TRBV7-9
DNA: TGTGCCAGCAGCTCCGGACAGGGTAGGAACACTGAAGCTTTCTTT
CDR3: CASSSGQGRNTEAFF

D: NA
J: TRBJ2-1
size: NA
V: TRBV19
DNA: TGTGCCAGTAGTTCCCCGTCGGGCAGGGAGCCCTACAATGAGCAGTTCTTC
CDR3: CASSSPSGREPYNEQFF

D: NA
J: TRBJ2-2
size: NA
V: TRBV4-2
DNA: TGTGCCAGCAGCCAAGGTCGCACCTCTACCTTCGCCGGGGAGCTGTTTTTT
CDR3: CASSQGRTSTFAGELFF

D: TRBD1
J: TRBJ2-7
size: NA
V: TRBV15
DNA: TGTGCCACCAGCCCGGACAGGGGGACCTACGAGCAGTACTTC
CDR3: CATSPDRGTYEQYF

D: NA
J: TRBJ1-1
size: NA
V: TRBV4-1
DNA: TGCGCCAGCAGCCAAGGGCTGAATGAAGCTTTCTTT
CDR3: CASSQGLNEAFF

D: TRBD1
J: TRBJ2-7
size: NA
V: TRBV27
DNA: TGTGCCAGCAGCATACCCGGACAGGGGGCGAAGTACTTC
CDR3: CASSIPGQGAKYF

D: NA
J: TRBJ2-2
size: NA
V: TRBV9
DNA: TGTGCCAGCAGCGTAGAGACTAGATCCACCGGGGAGCTGTTTTTT
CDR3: CASSVETRSTGELFF

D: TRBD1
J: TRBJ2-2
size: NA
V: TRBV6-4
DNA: TGTGCCAGGACCCCCGGGACAGGGGGCTTGGTGGCGAACACCGGGGAGCTGTTTTTT
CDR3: CARTPGTGGLVANTGELFF

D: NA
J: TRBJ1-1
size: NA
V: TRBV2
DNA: TGTGCCAGCAGCGAGGGGGACATTGAAGCTTTCTTT
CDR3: CASSEGDIEAFF

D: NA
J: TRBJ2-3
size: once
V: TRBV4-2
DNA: TGTGCCAGCAGCCAAGCCGTCCTTAGCACAGATACGCAGTATTTT
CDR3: CASSQAVLSTDTQYF

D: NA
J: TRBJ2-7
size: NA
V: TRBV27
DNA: TGTGCCAGCAGGCCCGGGACATCCTACGAGCAGTACTTC
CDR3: CASRPGTSYEQYF

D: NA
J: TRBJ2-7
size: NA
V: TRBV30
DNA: TGTGCCTGGAGTGGGCCTCGAACCTCCTACGAGCAGTACTTC
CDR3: CAWSGPRTSYEQYF

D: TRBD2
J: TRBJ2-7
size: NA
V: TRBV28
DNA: TGTGCCAGCAGTTCCCCTACTAGCGGGAGGAGGAACGAGCAGTACTTC
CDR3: CASSSPTSGRRNEQYF

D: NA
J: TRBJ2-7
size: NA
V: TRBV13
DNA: TGTGCCAGCAGCTCGACCAAGGGGGGGCCCTACGAGCAGTACTTC
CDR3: CASSSTKGGPYEQYF

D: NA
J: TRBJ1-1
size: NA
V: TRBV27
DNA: TGTGCCAGCAGTTTAGGCGGGGGGACTGAAACTTTCTTT
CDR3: CASSLGGGTETFF

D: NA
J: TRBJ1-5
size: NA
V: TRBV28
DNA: TGTGCCAGCAGCCGAGGACTCCCACTTAATCAGCCCCAGCATTTT
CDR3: CASSRGLPLNQPQHF

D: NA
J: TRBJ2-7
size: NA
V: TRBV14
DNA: TGTGCCAGCAGCCCAACTTCTGACCCTCGGCAGTACTTC
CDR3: CASSPTSDPRQYF

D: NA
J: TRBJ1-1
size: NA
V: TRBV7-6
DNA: TGTGCCGTCCAGTTAGGAACCACTGAAGCTTTCTTT
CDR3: CAVQLGTTEAFF

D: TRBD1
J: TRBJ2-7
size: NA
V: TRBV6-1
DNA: TGTGCCAGCAGTGACCGGGACAGGGGAGCCGGACTATCCTACGAGCAGTACTTC
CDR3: CASSDRDRGAGLSYEQYF

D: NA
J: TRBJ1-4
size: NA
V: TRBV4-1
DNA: TGCGCCAGCAGCCCAACCCTTGCAACTAATGAAAAACTGTTTTTT
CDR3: CASSPTLATNEKLFF

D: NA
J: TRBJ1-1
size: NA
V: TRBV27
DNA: TGTGCCAGCAGTTCCAAGGACAGCCCACCCGACACTGAAGCTTTCTTT
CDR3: CASSSKDSPPDTEAFF

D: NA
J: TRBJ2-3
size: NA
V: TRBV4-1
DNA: TGCGCCAGCAGCCATTCTGGAGATACGCAGTATTTT
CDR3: CASSHSGDTQYF

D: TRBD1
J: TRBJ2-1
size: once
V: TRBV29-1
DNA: TGCAGCCTGATTGGGGGACAGGGATATGAGCAGTTCTTC
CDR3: CSLIGGQGYEQFF

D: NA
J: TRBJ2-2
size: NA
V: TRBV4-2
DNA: TGTGCCAGCAGCCAAGCGGGTGGTGGGGACACCGGGGAGCTGTTTTTT
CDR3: CASSQAGGGDTGELFF

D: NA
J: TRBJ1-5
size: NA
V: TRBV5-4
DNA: TGTGCCAGCAGCTCCGACGGTAGCAATCAGCCCCAGCATTTT
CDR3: CASSSDGSNQPQHF

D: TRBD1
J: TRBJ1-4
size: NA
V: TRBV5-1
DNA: TGCGCCAGCAGCTTACAGGGACAGGGTTTCGAAAAACTGTTTTTT
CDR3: CASSLQGQGFEKLFF

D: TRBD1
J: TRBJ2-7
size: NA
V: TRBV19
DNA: TGTGCCAGTAGTACAAGGGACAGGGGGAAAGCCTACGAGCAGTACTTC
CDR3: CASSTRDRGKAYEQYF

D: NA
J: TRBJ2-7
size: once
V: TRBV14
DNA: TGTGCCAGCAGCCGAGTCACTCGGGGGAGGTCCTACGAGCAGTACTTC
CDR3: CASSRVTRGRSYEQYF

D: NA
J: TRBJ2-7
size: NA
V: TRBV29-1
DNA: TGCAGCGTTTCGGAACAGGGCTACGAGCAGTACTTC
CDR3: CSVSEQGYEQYF

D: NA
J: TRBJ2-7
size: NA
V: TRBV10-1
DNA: TGCGCCAGCAGTGTAAACCGGGATCGGAACGAGCAGTACTTC
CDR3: CASSVNRDRNEQYF

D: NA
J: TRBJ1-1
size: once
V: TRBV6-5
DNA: TGTGCCAGCAGTTCCCGGGGGGCTGGGAACACTGAAGCTTTCTTT
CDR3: CASSSRGAGNTEAFF

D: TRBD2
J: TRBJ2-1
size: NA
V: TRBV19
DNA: TGTGCCAGTAGTACGGGACTAGCGGGAGTCTACAATGAGCAGTTCTTC
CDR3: CASSTGLAGVYNEQFF

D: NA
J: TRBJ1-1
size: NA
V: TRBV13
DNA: TGTGCCAGCAGCTTAATCCGGGAACTGAACACTGAAGCTTTCTTT
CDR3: CASSLIRELNTEAFF

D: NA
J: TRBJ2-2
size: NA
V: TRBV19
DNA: TGTGCCAGTAGCCCCTACACCGGGGAGCTGTTTTTT
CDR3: CASSPYTGELFF

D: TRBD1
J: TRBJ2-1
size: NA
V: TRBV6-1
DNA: TGTGCCAGCAGCAGGGGGCAGAATGAGCAGTTCTTC
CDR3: CASSRGQNEQFF

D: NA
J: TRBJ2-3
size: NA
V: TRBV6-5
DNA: TGTGCCAGCAGCCCCACCGAATCCACAGATACGCAGTATTTT
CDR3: CASSPTESTDTQYF